This T cell receptor (beta chain) was retrieved from a study of CD8+ T cells in alopecia areata listed by TCRdb under 2018. In the study overall: The treated patients, all with moderate-to-severe alopecia areata, were enrolled in an open-label pilot trial of oral tofacitinib given at 5 to 10 mg twice daily. The RNA source kit depended on sample type: the PAXgene miRNA kit for fixed scalp, the miRNeasy kit for PBMCs, and the RNeasy kit for mouse skin. Clonality in the scalp was compared among normal scalp (n=4), patchy alopecia areata scalp (n=8), and alopecia totalis/universalis scalp (n=8). The SALT score, which quantifies the percentage of affected scalp surface area, was used to measure disease severity in treated patients. Patients stayed on tofacitinib for 6 to 18 months and then had 6 months of follow-up off drug so that delayed response and recurrence could be assessed. Patients on tofacitinib were biopsied at baseline and after 4 and 24 weeks of treatment, and several of the patients also had a later scalp biopsy. TCRbeta CDR3 regions were amplified by immunoSEQ multiplex PCR with 35 Vbeta forward and 13 Jbeta reverse primers. In humans, TCRbeta sequencing was performed on scalp tissue and on sorted CD4+ and CD8+ peripheral blood T cells from healthy controls and from patients with patchy or totalis/universalis alopecia areata. High-throughput TCRbeta sequencing was used to examine T cell clonal expansion in alopecia areata in both the C3H/HeJ mouse model and human patients.

The time point label here, explained by the study, means: about 25 weeks on oral tofacitinib. This sample's treatment or condition label indicates: oral pan-JAK inhibitor, 5-10 mg twice daily. From alopecia areata patients, peripheral blood was collected along with lesional scalp punch biopsies. After PBMCs were isolated by density centrifugation and stained for CD3, CD4 and CD8, a FACSAria was used to sort CD4+ and CD8+ T cells. The method behind the library was the immunoSEQ multiplex PCR assay. RNA was extracted from all samples and reverse transcribed into cDNA, which served as template for TCR sequencing. First-strand cDNA was synthesized using SuperScript III with a 2:1 mix of oligo-dT and random hexamers. A synthetic immune receptor repertoire was used to measure amplification bias, and any remaining bias was corrected computationally. On the authors' methods: After raw reads were preprocessed to remove errors, the CDR3 was defined following IMGT conventions as running from the conserved cysteine to phenylalanine. Clonality was calculated as 1 minus Shannon entropy normalized by log2 of the number of productive unique TCRs. Whether each scalp clone was CD4 or CD8 was inferred by checking scalp TCRbeta sequences against the CD4 and CD8 repertoires from sorted blood. In its TCRdb copy, this immuneACCESS table keeps in-frame sequences only and misses some clones. Where compared with another copy, unresolved V genes explain less than half of these, and the others have no known cause. V, J and clone size were drawn from that table, and D and trimming were deduced from the DNA. For this sample the table gives approximately 160,000 clones, of which around three fifths were detected only once. The ten largest account for about 14% of the sample.

The research as a whole found: Compared with normal scalp, lesional scalp, particularly in alopecia totalis/universalis, had higher clonality and more expanded CD8+ clones, which suggests antigenic drive. Unlike mouse skin, where gammadelta T cells dominate, normal human skin contains resident alphabeta T cells that get sequenced too, which complicates analysis of the scalp TCR repertoire. Many expanded lesional clones were found to persist in scalp and blood during tofacitinib treatment, and relapse after treatment cessation may be partly explained by this persistence. With tofacitinib, both scalp clonality and the number of expanded CD8+ clones among the top 100 scalp clones went down significantly. Shared TCR sequences between patients were less evident than in mice, which may be partly attributable to HLA diversity in the patient population. The treated cohort was small, with a single nonresponder, so links between baseline CD8+ expansion and response need larger studies.

The CDR3 covers 13 residues, taking in both the cysteine and the phenylalanine. The DNA shown is the 39-base CDR3, in frame from base 1. CDR1 and CDR2, looked up from the germline V gene, are SQVTM and ANQGSEA. V is cut by 6 bases and J by 7 bases, and the space between the germline ends is 18 bases. Regarding this clone: No cognate antigen has been identified for it. Per-base qualities were not stored, and no clone one base away is much larger.

The sample in question was CD4+ T cells sorted from blood, obtained at week 24, from a patient treated with tofacitinib. The clonotype originates from a human donor with alopecia areata. The rearranged chain carries TRBV29-1 and TRBJ1-1; matching of 6 bases hints at TRBD1 as the D gene. The CDR3 region has the sequence CSVKSGTRGEAFF. The sequenced DNA is TGCAGCGTCAAGTCCGGGACAAGGGGTGAAGCTTTCTTT.